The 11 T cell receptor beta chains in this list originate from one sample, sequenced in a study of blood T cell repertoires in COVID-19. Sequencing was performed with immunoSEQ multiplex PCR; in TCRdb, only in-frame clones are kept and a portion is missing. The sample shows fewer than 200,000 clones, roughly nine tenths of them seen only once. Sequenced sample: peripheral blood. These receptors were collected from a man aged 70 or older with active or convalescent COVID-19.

The CDR3 sequence: CASSYGGLAGDHEQFF. Written as DNA, the CDR3 is TGTGCCAGCAGTTATGGCGGACTAGCGGGAGATCATGAGCAGTTCTTC. V is TRBV6-5 and J is TRBJ2-1; 13 positions match TRBD2. This CDR3 is 16 amino acids long. With 3 bases clipped from V and 8 bases from J, the junction kept 7 bases outside the gene matches. Per the germline V gene, CDR1 is MNHEY and CDR2 is SVGAGI.

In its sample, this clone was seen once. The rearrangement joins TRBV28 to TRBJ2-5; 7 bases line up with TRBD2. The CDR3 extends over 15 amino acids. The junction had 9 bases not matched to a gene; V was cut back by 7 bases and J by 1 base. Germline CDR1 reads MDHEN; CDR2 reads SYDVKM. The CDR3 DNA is TGTGCCAGCATCCAAGGGGAGGGCCTCCAAGAGACCCAGTACTTC. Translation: CASIQGEGLQETQYF.

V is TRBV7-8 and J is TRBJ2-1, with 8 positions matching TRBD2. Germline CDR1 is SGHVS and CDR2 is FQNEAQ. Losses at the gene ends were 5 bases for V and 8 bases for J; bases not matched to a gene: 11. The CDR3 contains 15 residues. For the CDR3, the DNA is TGTGCCAGCAGCGCCAGGACTAGCCCCTTTCATGAGCAGTTCTTC. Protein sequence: CASSARTSPFHEQFF.

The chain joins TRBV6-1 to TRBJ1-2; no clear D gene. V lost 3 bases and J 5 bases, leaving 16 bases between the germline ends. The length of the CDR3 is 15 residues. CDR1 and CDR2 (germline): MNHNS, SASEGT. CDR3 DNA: TGTGCCAGCAGTGACACGGGAGATAGGGCGTATGGCTACACCTTC. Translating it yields CASSDTGDRAYGYTF.

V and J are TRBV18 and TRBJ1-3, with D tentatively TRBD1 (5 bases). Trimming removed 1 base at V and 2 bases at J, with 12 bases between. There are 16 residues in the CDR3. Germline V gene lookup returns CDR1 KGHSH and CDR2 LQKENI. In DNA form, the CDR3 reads TGTGCCAGCTCACCACTTTCGACAGAGCCTGGAAACACCATATATTTT. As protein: CASSPLSTEPGNTIYF.

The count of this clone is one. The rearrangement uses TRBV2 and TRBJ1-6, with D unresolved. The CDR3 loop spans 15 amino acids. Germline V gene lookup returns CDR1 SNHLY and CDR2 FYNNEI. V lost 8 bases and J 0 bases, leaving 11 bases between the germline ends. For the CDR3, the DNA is TGTGCCAGCCAAATAGGGAGCTCCTATAATTCACCCCTCCACTTT. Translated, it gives CASQIGSSYNSPLHF.

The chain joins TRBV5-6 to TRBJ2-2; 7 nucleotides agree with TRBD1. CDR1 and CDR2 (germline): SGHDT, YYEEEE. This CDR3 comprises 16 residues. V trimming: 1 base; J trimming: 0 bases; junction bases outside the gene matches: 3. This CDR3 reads CASSLFGQANTGELFF. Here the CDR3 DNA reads TGTGCCAGCAGCTTGTTTGGACAGGCGAACACCGGGGAGCTGTTTTTT.

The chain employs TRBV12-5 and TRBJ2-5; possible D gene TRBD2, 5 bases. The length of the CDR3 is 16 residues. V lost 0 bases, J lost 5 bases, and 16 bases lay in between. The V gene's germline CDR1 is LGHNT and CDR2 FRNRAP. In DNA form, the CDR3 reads TGTGCTAGTGGTTTGGTAGTATCCGGAGGTTGGGAGACCCAGTACTTC. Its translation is CASGLVVSGGWETQYF.

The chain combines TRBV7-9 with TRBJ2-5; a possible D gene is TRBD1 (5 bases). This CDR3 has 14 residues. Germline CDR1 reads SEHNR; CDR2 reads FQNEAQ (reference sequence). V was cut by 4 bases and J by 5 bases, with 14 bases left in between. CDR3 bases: TGTGCCAGCAGCTCCGACTGGGGCCGCGAGACCCAGTACTTC. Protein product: CASSSDWGRETQYF.

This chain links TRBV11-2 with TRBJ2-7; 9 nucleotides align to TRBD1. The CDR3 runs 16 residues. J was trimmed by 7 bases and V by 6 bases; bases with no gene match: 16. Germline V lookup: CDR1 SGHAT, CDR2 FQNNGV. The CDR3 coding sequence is TGTGCCAGCAGTCTCGTCGCCGGGACAGGGTGGGGTGAGCAGTACTTC. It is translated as CASSLVAGTGWGEQYF.

The chain's CDR3 is CASSLADSGTAPSYEQYF. The CDR3 region has the DNA TGTGCCAGCAGCTTAGCGGACTCCGGGACAGCTCCGTCCTACGAGCAGTACTTC. This chain links TRBV7-9 with TRBJ2-7; 7 positions match TRBD1. In germline, CDR1 is SEHNR, CDR2 FQNEAQ (reference sequence). After removal of 0 bases from V and 1 base from J, the junction contained 12 bases not matched to a gene. The CDR3 totals 18 residues.